This T cell receptor beta chain is from a study of blood T cell repertoires in COVID-19 (TCRdb year 2020). As for the study more broadly: Collaborator samples came from the United States, Italy and Spain and covered acute and convalescent phases of COVID-19. A de-identified subject ID, COVID-19 status, age in years and sex were almost always included in the sample metadata. The material from the prospective study consisted of cDNA or gDNA derived from T cells, B-cell-depleted T cells, or PBMCs. Where available, HLA class I and class II types were taken from metadata supplied by the sample provider and were not determined by assay-based typing. The repertoires were released in a freely available public database meant as a resource for research on the immune response to SARS-CoV-2. Deeply sampled blood TCRbeta repertoires from subjects exposed to, actively infected with, or recovered from COVID-19 were included in the dataset. The samples were drawn from two sources: the first 160 participants of the ongoing ImmuneRACE study, and over 1,000 subjects contributed by 6 global collaborators.

CDR1 MNHEY and CDR2 SVGEGT were looked up in the germline V gene. Including the terminal cysteine and phenylalanine, the CDR3 comprises 15 residues. Only CDR3 DNA is held: 45 bases, read in frame from base 1. Trimming takes 2 bases from V and 1 base from J, and the germline ends sit 11 bases apart. Collaborating institutions collected whole blood in K2EDTA tubes following their own protocols. Collaborator samples were shipped for TCRbeta analysis as frozen whole blood, isolated PBMCs, or DNA extracted from either sample type. Here is what the overall study found, with its caveats: The amount of clinical and demographic metadata varied by source and participant and was provided uncurated.

TCRbeta CDR3 regions were amplified from genomic DNA using the immunoSEQ Assay, a bias-controlled multiplex PCR. As for the authors' bioinformatics: Nucleated cell counts per sample were estimated from amplification of reference gene primers within the assay. To quantify the absolute abundance of each unique TCRbeta CDR3 rearrangement, sequence reads were collapsed and filtered. For each sample, productive Simpson clonality was calculated as the square root of Simpson's diversity index over productive rearrangements. TCRdb limited this immuneACCESS table to in-frame rearrangements with V and J called. A share of clones is missing; checked studies link under half to unresolved V genes, and the rest is unexplained. The DNA gave D and trimming, while V, J and clone size come from that table. The table for this sample lists tens of thousands of clones; around 85% of them were counted only once. Of the sample, approximately 25% falls within the top ten clones.

A remark on this clone: What antigen it recognizes has not been identified. Per-nucleotide qualities are absent, and no much larger clonotype sits a single base away.

This receptor was obtained from a human donor with acute or convalescent COVID-19. The donor label of this sample is uncertain. The specimen sequenced was peripheral blood. This chain joins TRBV6-2 or TRBV6-3 to TRBJ1-2, with the D gene uncertain. The bases are TGTGCCAGCAGTTACCCCACGGTTGTTAACTATGGCTACACCTTC. This encodes CASSYPTVVNYGYTF.